Below, 2 T cell receptor beta chains from the same sample are listed, as sequenced in a study of blood T cell repertoires in COVID-19. The table came from immunoSEQ multiplex PCR; TCRdb's copy has only in-frame clones and leaves some out. This sample has 81,000 or so clones, with roughly 90% found just once. Source material: peripheral blood. Every receptor here comes from a man between 65 and 85 years old with active or convalescent COVID-19.

This rearrangement joins TRBV3-1 (or the pseudogene TRBV3-2) to TRBJ1-5; TRBD1 is a possible D gene (6 bases). V was trimmed by 2 bases and J by 5 bases, leaving 10 bases between them. This CDR3 is 14 amino acids long. Germline loops: CDR1 LGHDT, CDR2 YNNKEL (reference sequence). The CDR3 region is CASSQKQGDQPQHF. Here the CDR3 DNA reads TGTGCCAGCAGCCAAAAACAGGGTGATCAGCCCCAGCATTTT.

This chain joins TRBV12-3 or TRBV12-4 and TRBJ1-1, with D unresolved. V dropped 10 bases and J dropped 5 bases, with 8 bases sitting between them. CDR3 length: 10 amino acids. CDR3 loop: CAITGTEAFF. The CDR3 coding sequence is TGTGCCATTACGGGGACTGAAGCTTTCTTT.